This T cell receptor (beta chain) emerged from a study of T-cell reconstitution after alpha-beta-depleted transplantation in children. For TCRbeta, the library was prepared with unique molecular identifiers. TCRdb fed the PCR reads into MiXCR, producing one record per CDR3 protein. The sample consists of around 360,000 distinct CDR3 sequences, 9% to 12% of them appearing once. This CDR3 contains 15 residues. The V and J ends lost 3 bases and 0 bases respectively, with 12 bases between them. Germline V gene sequence: CDR1 MGHRA, CDR2 YSYEKL. The sequence was collected from a human donor who donated a stem cell graft to a child with acute lymphoblastic leukemia. Sequenced material: PBMCs from the stem cell graft donor, taken from the stem cell graft. V is TRBV4-1 and J is TRBJ2-7; no firm D call. DNA of the CDR3: TGCGCCAGCAGCCACGCTCTCGCGGACTCCTACGAGCAGTACTTC. Translation gives CASSHALADSYEQYF.